The source of this T cell receptor (beta chain) is a study of T-cell reconstitution after alpha-beta-depleted transplantation in children. This clonotype has just one count. Researchers prepared the TCRbeta library using unique molecular identifiers, the study reports. TCRdb processed the PCR reads anew with MiXCR; each CDR3 protein has one entry. The sample gives 640,000 or so distinct CDR3 sequences, roughly 17% of which show up once; 1.1% is in the top ten. Germline CDR1 is SGHVS and CDR2 is FNYEAQ. V shed 4 bases and J shed 1 base, with 23 bases lying between them. This CDR3 spans 20 amino acids. The sequence came from a human donor who donated a stem cell graft to a child with acute myeloid leukemia. The chain links TRBV7-6 to TRBJ2-6; D possibly corresponds to TRBD1 (6 bases). The sample in question was PBMCs from the stem cell graft donor, obtained from the stem cell graft. CDR3 sequence reads: CASSSTPPTGSRSGANVLTF. The CDR3 region has the DNA TGTGCCAGCAGCTCGACCCCCCCCACAGGGTCTCGGTCTGGGGCCAACGTCCTGACTTTC.